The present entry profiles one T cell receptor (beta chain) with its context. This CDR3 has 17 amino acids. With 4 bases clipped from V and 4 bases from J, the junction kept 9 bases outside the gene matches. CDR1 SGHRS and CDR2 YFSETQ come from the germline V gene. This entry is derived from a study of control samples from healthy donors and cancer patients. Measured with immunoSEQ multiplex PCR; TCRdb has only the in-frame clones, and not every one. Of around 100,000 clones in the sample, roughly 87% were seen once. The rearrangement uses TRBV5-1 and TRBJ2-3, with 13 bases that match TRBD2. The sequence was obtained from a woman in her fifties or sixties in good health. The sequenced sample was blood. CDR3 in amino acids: CASSPRTSGRQADTQYF. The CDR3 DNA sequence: TGCGCCAGCAGCCCCCGGACTAGCGGGAGACAGGCAGATACGCAGTATTTT. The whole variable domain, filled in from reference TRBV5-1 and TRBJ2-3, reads KAGVTQTPRYLIKTRGQQVTLSCSPISGHRSVSWYQQTPGQGLQFLFEYFSETQRNKGNFPGRFSGRQFSNSRSEMNVSTLELGDSALYLCASSPRTSGRQADTQYFGPGTRLTVL.